These 19 T cell receptor beta chains share one sample of origin, sequenced in a study of shared clonotypes between healthy human individuals. The assay was immunoSEQ multiplex PCR, and TCRdb's table has in-frame clones only and misses some. The table records over 2 million clones, approximately 90% of them present only once. The sample was naive CD4+ T cells from PBMCs. Subset meaning: CD45RA+ positively selected. The source of these receptors is a man aged 18-30 years in good health. Some clones in this sample may be carry-over from other donors' samples.

V usage is TRBV9 and J usage is TRBJ1-5; no clear D. Trimming took off 4 bases at V and 6 bases at J, with 14 bases between the two ends. Germline V CDR1 and CDR2: SGDLS, YYNGEE. This CDR3 has 14 residues. The CDR3 loop reads CASSPRRAGQPQHF. In DNA, the CDR3 is TGTGCCAGCAGCCCCCGTAGGGCCGGTCAGCCCCAGCATTTT.

The chain carries TRBV18 and TRBJ2-3, with a weak D call TRBD2 (6 bases). This CDR3 has 12 residues. Germline CDR1 and CDR2: KGHSH and LQKENI. V gave up 8 bases and J gave up 4 bases, with 10 bases separating them. CDR3 nucleotides: TGTGCCAGCCTGAGGAGGGCAGATACGCAGTATTTT. Translated, it gives CASLRRADTQYF.

The V gene is TRBV27, the J gene TRBJ2-5; D gene uncertain. The DNA matches TRBJ2-7 better at its end, which makes the J call doubtful. CDR1 is MNHEY, CDR2 SMNVEV, per germline (reference sequence). CDR3 size: 12 residues. The CDR3 region has the DNA TGTGCCAGCAGTGTCGTCGGCTACGAGCAGTACTTC. Protein product: CASSVVGYEQYF.

The V call is TRBV29-1, the J call TRBJ1-2; 9 bases are shared with TRBD1. This CDR3 is 17 amino acids long. V was clipped by 7 bases and J by 5 bases; unmatched bases: 20. In germline, CDR1 is SQVTM, CDR2 ANQGSEA. The CDR3: CSAVGTGQGSGPYGYTF. CDR3 bases: TGCAGCGCCGTTGGTACTGGACAGGGGAGTGGGCCATATGGCTACACCTTC.

V and J are TRBV30 and TRBJ2-3, with TRBD2 matching 8 bases. Germline values: CDR1 GTSNPN, CDR2 SVGIG (reference sequence). The CDR3 is 15 amino acids. V was pared by 2 bases and J by 4 bases, with 8 bases of the junction left unmatched. The CDR3 DNA reads as TGTGCCTGGAGTATCGGACTAGCCTGGGCAGATACGCAGTATTTT. It is translated as CAWSIGLAWADTQYF.

The gene calls are TRBV5-1 and TRBJ2-1, with D unclear. Germline assignment: CDR1 SGHRS and CDR2 YFSETQ. Trimming took 0 bases from V and 7 from J, leaving 14 bases between them. This CDR3 comprises 15 residues. CDR3 nucleotides: TGCGCCAGCAGCTTGGAAGTTCCCTCTGGGAATGAGCAGTTCTTC. This translates into CASSLEVPSGNEQFF. The complete variable domain, with remaining parts taken from reference TRBV5-1 and TRBJ2-1, reads KAGVTQTPRYLIKTRGQQVTLSCSPISGHRSVSWYQQTPGQGLQFLFEYFSETQRNKGNFPGRFSGRQFSNSRSEMNVSTLELGDSALYLCASSLEVPSGNEQFFGPGTRLTVL.

The V gene is TRBV19, the J gene TRBJ2-3, with 9 bases matching TRBD2. Germline CDR1 and CDR2: LNHDA and SQIVND (reference sequence). The V and J ends lost 7 bases and 3 bases, in that order; junction bases with no gene match: 2. The CDR3 consists of 13 residues. The CDR3 sequence: CASNSGSTDTQYF. CDR3 DNA: TGTGCCAGTAATAGCGGGAGTACAGATACGCAGTATTTT. Complete variable domain (other parts from reference TRBV19 and TRBJ2-3): DGGITQSPKYLFRKEGQNVTLSCEQNLNHDAMYWYRQDPGQGLRLIYYSQIVNDFQKGDIAEGYSVSREKKESFPLTVTSAQKNPTAFYLCASNSGSTDTQYFGPGTRLTVL.

Written as DNA, the CDR3 is TGTGCCAGCAGCTCCCCCAGGGGGCTCGGTGGGGAGCTGTTTTTT. Encoded protein: CASSSPRGLGGELFF. The gene calls are TRBV11-2 and TRBJ2-2, with 8 positions matching TRBD1. The CDR3 sequence is 15 residues long. The germline gives CDR1 SGHAT, CDR2 FQNNGV. J gave up 8 bases and V 4 bases, and 9 bases lay outside the gene matches.

This chain connects TRBV5-1 to TRBJ2-3, with a possible D match to TRBD2 (6 bases). V lost 0 bases and J lost 2, with 10 bases in between. Germline V gives CDR1 SGHRS, CDR2 YFSETQ. The CDR3 contains 15 residues. CDR3 residues: CASSLVGGATDTQYF. The CDR3 DNA reads TGCGCCAGCAGCTTGGTCGGGGGAGCCACAGATACGCAGTATTTT. Combining the CDR3 with reference TRBV5-1 and TRBJ2-3 gives the whole variable domain KAGVTQTPRYLIKTRGQQVTLSCSPISGHRSVSWYQQTPGQGLQFLFEYFSETQRNKGNFPGRFSGRQFSNSRSEMNVSTLELGDSALYLCASSLVGGATDTQYFGPGTRLTVL.

This clone was recorded once. The rearrangement links TRBV6-5 to TRBJ1-2; D is ambiguous. V shed 0 bases and J shed 6 bases, with 11 bases lying between them. The CDR3 is made up of 14 amino acids. Germline CDR1 MNHEY, CDR2 SVGAGI. CDR3 sequence reads: CASSYSDIEDGYTF. Here the CDR3 DNA reads TGTGCCAGCAGTTACTCTGACATCGAGGATGGCTACACCTTC.

This sequence joins TRBV6-5 and TRBJ1-5; TRBD1 matches at 12 bases. CDR1 MNHEY and CDR2 SVGAGI come from the germline V gene. The CDR3 is made up of 15 amino acids. The junction had 8 bases not matched to a gene; V was cut back by 9 bases and J by 5 bases. The CDR3 DNA reads as TGTGCCAGACCGGGACAGGGGGCTTTTTATCAGCCCCAGCATTTT. As protein: CARPGQGAFYQPQHF.

The V and J genes are TRBV5-1 and TRBJ2-1; no firm D call. Trimming took off 7 bases at V and 5 bases at J, with 13 bases between the two ends. The germline gives CDR1 SGHRS, CDR2 YFSETQ. This CDR3 contains 13 residues. The CDR3 coding sequence is TGCGCCAGCCGGAATCCGGGTAACAATGAGCAGTTCTTC. Residues: CASRNPGNNEQFF.

J is TRBJ1-3 and V is TRBV4-1; TRBD1 agrees at 8 bases. Germline-derived CDR1 and CDR2 are MGHRA and YSYEKL. This CDR3 has 17 residues. After removal of 1 base from V and 3 bases from J, the junction contained 8 bases not matched to a gene. In nucleotides, the CDR3 is TGCGCCAGCAGCCAAGGGGGACAGGCCAGGGTTGGAAACACCATATATTTT. It yields the protein CASSQGGQARVGNTIYF.

This rearrangement joins TRBV14 to TRBJ1-3; 7 bases line up with TRBD1. Trimming removed 4 bases from V and 4 bases from J; junction bases left unmatched: 1. CDR1 and CDR2 (germline): SGHDN, FVKESK. The CDR3 loop spans 13 amino acids. The chain's CDR3 is CASSRQGGNTIYF. The CDR3 region has the DNA TGTGCCAGCAGCCGACAGGGAGGAAACACCATATATTTT.

This clone has only one observation. The chain is built from TRBV10-3 and TRBJ1-2; TRBD1 agrees at 9 bases. CDR1 and CDR2 (germline): ENHRY, SYGVKD. Trimming at V came to 11 bases and at J to 5 bases, leaving 9 bases not matched to a gene. The CDR3 contains 13 residues. CDR3 nucleotides: TGTGCCGTCCGGGACAGGGTTAATTATGGCTACACCTTC. Translating it yields CAVRDRVNYGYTF.

J is TRBJ2-3 and V is TRBV10-1, with D uncertain. V was pared by 2 bases and J by 1 base, with 13 bases between. Germline V gene sequence: CDR1 WNHNN, CDR2 SYGVQD (reference sequence). This CDR3 contains 16 residues. The CDR3 loop is CASSEGLSPGTDTQYF. CDR3 sequence (DNA): TGCGCCAGCAGTGAGGGGCTCTCACCTGGCACAGATACGCAGTATTTT.

In the case of this clone: The sample contains more than one DNA sequence encoding this CDR3. The chain employs TRBV19 and TRBJ2-3, with 13 bases aligning to TRBD2. V was pared by 3 bases and J by 1 base, with 1 base of the junction left unmatched. CDR1 and CDR2 from the germline V gene are LNHDA and SQIVND (reference sequence). CDR3 size: 16 residues. Written as DNA, the CDR3 is TGTGCCAGTAGTATCGGACTAGCGGGGGGCACAGATACGCAGTATTTT. It is translated as CASSIGLAGGTDTQYF.

V gene TRBV15 combines with J gene TRBJ2-7; the D is unclear. Germline lookup yields CDR1 LNHNV and CDR2 YYDKDF (reference sequence). With 5 bases removed from V and 0 bases from J, the gap between germline ends came to 17 bases. This CDR3 comprises 16 residues. CDR3 loop: CATSQMAEKNSYEQYF. CDR3 DNA sequence: TGTGCCACCAGCCAAATGGCCGAGAAAAACTCCTACGAGCAGTACTTC.

This chain uses TRBV5-6 with TRBJ2-1; TRBD2 matches at 10 bases. The V gene end was trimmed by 1 base and the J gene end by 5 bases; junction bases not matched to a gene: 3. The CDR3 loop spans 15 amino acids. CDR1 is SGHDT and CDR2 is YYEEEE in the germline V gene. CDR3 in amino acids: CASSLYLAGDNEQFF. CDR3 DNA sequence: TGTGCCAGCAGCTTGTACCTAGCGGGAGACAATGAGCAGTTCTTC.